Listed here is a single TCR beta chain. Its matching antigen is unknown. TCRdb independently ran MiXCR on the 5' RACE reads; one entry per CDR3 protein. The sample carries some 87,000 distinct CDR3 sequences, roughly 10% recorded once. This sample is part of a study of CD8 T cells in ankylosing spondylitis. Whole-study results and caveats: Peripheral blood samples showed relatively rare disease-linked clones, and these clones were CD8+. Seemingly distinctive of ankylosing spondylitis blood was a TCR beta motif formed by eight highly homologous variants. Disease-linked clones were reportedly significantly enriched in matched ankylosing spondylitis synovial fluid.

Trimming shortened V by 2 bases and J by 1 base, and 5 bases separated the two germline ends. This CDR3 has 13 residues. Per germline, CDR1 SNHLY and CDR2 FYNNEI. The origin of this receptor is a male donor with ankylosing spondylitis or in good health (not recorded which). The V and J genes are TRBV2 and TRBJ1-2; D unclear. Source material: blood, either unsorted or a sorted T cell fraction (not recorded which). In DNA form, the CDR3 reads TGTGCCAGCAGTGAACCCTTTAACTATGGCTACACCTTC. This gives the protein CASSEPFNYGYTF.